A selection of T cell receptor beta chains follows, all from one sample in a study of T cell changes during pregnancy in multiple sclerosis. Assay: immunoSEQ multiplex PCR; the TCRdb copy retains only in-frame clones and omits some. The sample lists tens of thousands of clones, roughly 90% occurring once. The specimen comprised peripheral blood, sampled after pregnancy. Source of these receptors: a female donor in good health, enrolled as a control in a pregnancy study. Each CDR3 is given with its conserved first and last residue. Fields, in order: clone size, V gene, D gene, J gene, CDR3 DNA, CDR3 protein. A D gene is named only where the DNA matches it firmly. The size of a clone is reported for some rows only, either as once, few or many, or as a class for expanded clones.

clone_size: NA
v_call: TRBV6-5
d_call: NA
j_call: TRBJ2-7
cdr3_nt: TGTGCCGTGGGGGCAGTCCACGAGCAGTACTTC
cdr3_aa: CAVGAVHEQYF

clone_size: NA
v_call: TRBV29-1
d_call: NA
j_call: TRBJ2-4
cdr3_nt: TGCAGCGTTACGTCCCGACTAGCCAAAAACATTCAGTACTTC
cdr3_aa: CSVTSRLAKNIQYF

clone_size: NA
v_call: TRBV6-5
d_call: TRBD1
j_call: TRBJ1-1
cdr3_nt: TGTGCCAGCAGGACAGGGGGCCCACTGAACACTGAAGCTTTCTTT
cdr3_aa: CASRTGGPLNTEAFF

clone_size: NA
v_call: TRBV14
d_call: NA
j_call: TRBJ1-6
cdr3_nt: TGTGCCAGCAGCCAAGGAGTCCCCAATTCACCCCTCCACTTT
cdr3_aa: CASSQGVPNSPLHF

clone_size: NA
v_call: TRBV19
d_call: NA
j_call: TRBJ2-6
cdr3_nt: TGTGCCAGTAGTATGGGTCAGGCCTCTGGGGCCAACGTCCTGACTTTC
cdr3_aa: CASSMGQASGANVLTF

clone_size: NA
v_call: TRBV6-1
d_call: TRBD1
j_call: TRBJ1-4
cdr3_nt: TGTGCCAGCAGCCGGACAGGAGGGAATGAAAAACTGTTTTTT
cdr3_aa: CASSRTGGNEKLFF

clone_size: NA
v_call: TRBV7-9
d_call: TRBD1
j_call: TRBJ2-7
cdr3_nt: TGTGCCAGCAGCCGACAGGGATCCTACGAGCAGTACTTC
cdr3_aa: CASSRQGSYEQYF

clone_size: NA
v_call: TRBV29-1
d_call: TRBD1
j_call: TRBJ1-3
cdr3_nt: TGCAGCGTTCCAGGGGGTACTGGAAACACCATATATTTT
cdr3_aa: CSVPGGTGNTIYF

clone_size: once
v_call: TRBV7-9
d_call: TRBD2
j_call: TRBJ2-5
cdr3_nt: TGTGCCAGCAGCTTAGGGACTAGCGGGAAAGAGACCCAGTACTTC
cdr3_aa: CASSLGTSGKETQYF

clone_size: NA
v_call: TRBV19
d_call: NA
j_call: TRBJ2-3
cdr3_nt: TGTGCCAGTATGGGCAGGGGCGCAGATACGCAGTATTTT
cdr3_aa: CASMGRGADTQYF

clone_size: NA
v_call: TRBV29-1
d_call: NA
j_call: TRBJ1-2
cdr3_nt: TGCAGCGCCCCCGTACGAAGTGGTGCCGAGTATGGCTACACCTTC
cdr3_aa: CSAPVRSGAEYGYTF

clone_size: NA
v_call: TRBV27
d_call: TRBD2
j_call: TRBJ2-7
cdr3_nt: TGTGCCAGCAGTACTGGACTAGCGGCGAGCTCCTACGAGCAGTACTTC
cdr3_aa: CASSTGLAASSYEQYF

clone_size: NA
v_call: TRBV7-2
d_call: TRBD1
j_call: TRBJ1-1
cdr3_nt: TGTGCCAGCAGCTTAAGGTGGAGGGACAGGGGGCGCGGTTCGAATGAAGCTTTCTTT
cdr3_aa: CASSLRWRDRGRGSNEAFF

clone_size: NA
v_call: TRBV9
d_call: NA
j_call: TRBJ2-2
cdr3_nt: TGTGCCAGCAGCGCTAGCTTATCCACCGGGGAGCTGTTTTTT
cdr3_aa: CASSASLSTGELFF

clone_size: once
v_call: TRBV5-1
d_call: TRBD1
j_call: TRBJ1-1
cdr3_nt: TGCGCCAGCAGCTTGGGAAGAGGAGGGACAGCTTTGAACACTGAAGCTTTCTTT
cdr3_aa: CASSLGRGGTALNTEAFF

clone_size: few
v_call: TRBV5-4
d_call: TRBD2
j_call: TRBJ2-7
cdr3_nt: TGTGCCAGCAGCTTGGGGGCCGGGGGGGGCCACGAGCAGTACTTC
cdr3_aa: CASSLGAGGGHEQYF

clone_size: once
v_call: TRBV20-1
d_call: TRBD1
j_call: TRBJ1-1
cdr3_nt: TGCAGTGCCACGGCAGGGGGAGCTTTCTTT
cdr3_aa: CSATAGGAFF

clone_size: NA
v_call: TRBV12-5
d_call: NA
j_call: TRBJ2-2
cdr3_nt: TGTGCTAGTGATACCCCCTCCAGGCCCAACACCGGGGAGCTGTTTTTT
cdr3_aa: CASDTPSRPNTGELFF

clone_size: once
v_call: TRBV18
d_call: NA
j_call: TRBJ1-3
cdr3_nt: TGTGCCAGCTCCCCAGGACTGTCCTCTGGAAACACCATATATTTT
cdr3_aa: CASSPGLSSGNTIYF

clone_size: once
v_call: TRBV18
d_call: NA
j_call: TRBJ2-3
cdr3_nt: TGTGCCAGCTCCCCTCTCCTCGATACGCAGTATTTT
cdr3_aa: CASSPLLDTQYF

clone_size: NA
v_call: TRBV9
d_call: NA
j_call: TRBJ2-5
cdr3_nt: TGTGCCAGCACCCGGACACCCCAAGAGACCCAGTACTTC
cdr3_aa: CASTRTPQETQYF

clone_size: once
v_call: TRBV2
d_call: TRBD1
j_call: TRBJ1-4
cdr3_nt: TGTGCCAGCAGTGACCCAGGGGGCTCTGAAAAACTGTTTTTT
cdr3_aa: CASSDPGGSEKLFF

clone_size: NA
v_call: TRBV6-5
d_call: NA
j_call: TRBJ1-5
cdr3_nt: TGTGCCACCGGAACATGGGGGGAACCCCAGCATTTT
cdr3_aa: CATGTWGEPQHF

clone_size: NA
v_call: TRBV2
d_call: NA
j_call: TRBJ2-7
cdr3_nt: TGTGCCAGCAGCCCGACAGTCTCCTACGAGCAGTACTTC
cdr3_aa: CASSPTVSYEQYF

clone_size: NA
v_call: TRBV6-5
d_call: NA
j_call: TRBJ2-2
cdr3_nt: TGTGCCAGCAGTTACCTCCCCGGGGAGCTGTTTTTT
cdr3_aa: CASSYLPGELFF

clone_size: NA
v_call: TRBV6-1
d_call: NA
j_call: TRBJ1-5
cdr3_nt: TGTGCCAGCAGTGATAGTAGTACCGCGCAGCCCCAGCATTTT
cdr3_aa: CASSDSSTAQPQHF

clone_size: NA
v_call: TRBV15
d_call: NA
j_call: TRBJ1-2
cdr3_nt: TGTGCCACCAGCAGAGATCTCGGGGTTAGCGATGGCTACACCTTC
cdr3_aa: CATSRDLGVSDGYTF

clone_size: once
v_call: TRBV6-6
d_call: NA
j_call: TRBJ1-1
cdr3_nt: TGTGCCAGCAGTCAACCCGGAGGGCCTGAAGCTTTCTTT
cdr3_aa: CASSQPGGPEAFF

clone_size: NA
v_call: TRBV10-1
d_call: TRBD2
j_call: TRBJ2-2
cdr3_nt: TGCGCCAGCAGTGAGTCGATAGCGGGAGGCACCGGGGAGCTGTTTTTT
cdr3_aa: CASSESIAGGTGELFF

clone_size: NA
v_call: TRBV4-1
d_call: TRBD2
j_call: TRBJ2-3
cdr3_nt: TGCGCCAGCAGCCAAGAGACTAGCTTCACAGATACGCAGTATTTT
cdr3_aa: CASSQETSFTDTQYF

clone_size: NA
v_call: TRBV27
d_call: TRBD1
j_call: TRBJ1-1
cdr3_nt: TGTGCCAGCAGCCAAACCGGGACAGCGGACGGAGCTTTCTTT
cdr3_aa: CASSQTGTADGAFF

clone_size: NA
v_call: TRBV18
d_call: NA
j_call: TRBJ1-2
cdr3_nt: TGTGCCAGCTCACCAGGGGCAGGGATTAACTATGGCTACACCTTC
cdr3_aa: CASSPGAGINYGYTF

clone_size: NA
v_call: TRBV7-2
d_call: TRBD2
j_call: TRBJ2-3
cdr3_nt: TGTGCCAGCAGCCGGACTAGCGATGATACGCAGTATTTT
cdr3_aa: CASSRTSDDTQYF

clone_size: NA
v_call: TRBV19
d_call: TRBD1
j_call: TRBJ1-5
cdr3_nt: TGTGCCAGTAGCCAGACAGGGGATAGCAATCAGCCCCAGCATTTT
cdr3_aa: CASSQTGDSNQPQHF

clone_size: few
v_call: TRBV6-5
d_call: NA
j_call: TRBJ1-2
cdr3_nt: TGTGCCAGCAGTTACGAGGGTAGGGTCTACACCTTC
cdr3_aa: CASSYEGRVYTF

clone_size: NA
v_call: TRBV29-1
d_call: TRBD2
j_call: TRBJ2-4
cdr3_nt: TGCAGCGTTGCTCAAGGGGGGACTAGCGGAGGGGGCAACATTCAGTACTTC
cdr3_aa: CSVAQGGTSGGGNIQYF

clone_size: once
v_call: TRBV27
d_call: TRBD1
j_call: TRBJ2-7
cdr3_nt: TGTGCCAGCAGCGGACAGGGGACCTACGAGCAGTACTTC
cdr3_aa: CASSGQGTYEQYF

clone_size: NA
v_call: TRBV27
d_call: TRBD1
j_call: TRBJ1-5
cdr3_nt: TGTGCCAGCAGTTCTCGGGGTGACAGGGCTGAGCCCCAGCATTTT
cdr3_aa: CASSSRGDRAEPQHF

clone_size: NA
v_call: TRBV11-3
d_call: TRBD2
j_call: TRBJ2-7
cdr3_nt: TGTGCCAGCAGCCCGACTAGCGGGAGTAACGAGCAGTACTTC
cdr3_aa: CASSPTSGSNEQYF

clone_size: NA
v_call: TRBV5-1
d_call: NA
j_call: TRBJ2-2
cdr3_nt: TGCGCCAGCAGCTTGAGCGGGACCGGGGAGCTGTTTTTT
cdr3_aa: CASSLSGTGELFF

clone_size: NA
v_call: TRBV18
d_call: NA
j_call: TRBJ2-1
cdr3_nt: TGTGCCAGCTCACCAATGCTTGTAGTCCCCTACAATGAGCAGTTCTTC
cdr3_aa: CASSPMLVVPYNEQFF